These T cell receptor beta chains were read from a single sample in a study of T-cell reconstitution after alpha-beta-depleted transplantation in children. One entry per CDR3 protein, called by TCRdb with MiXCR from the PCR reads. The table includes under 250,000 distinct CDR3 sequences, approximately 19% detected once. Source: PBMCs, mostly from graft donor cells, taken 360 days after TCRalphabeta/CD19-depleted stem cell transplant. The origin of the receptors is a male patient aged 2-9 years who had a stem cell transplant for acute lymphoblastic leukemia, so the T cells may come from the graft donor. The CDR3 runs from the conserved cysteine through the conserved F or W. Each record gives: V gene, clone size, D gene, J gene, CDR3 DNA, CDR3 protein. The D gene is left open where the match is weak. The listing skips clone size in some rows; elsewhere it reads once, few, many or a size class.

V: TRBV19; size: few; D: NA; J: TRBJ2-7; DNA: TGTGCCAGTAGTTCCGACAACTCCTACGAGCAGTACTTC; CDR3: CASSSDNSYEQYF
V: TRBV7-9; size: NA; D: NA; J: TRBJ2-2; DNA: TGTGCCAGCAGCCCTCCCCGGGCCACCGGGGAGCTGTTTTTT; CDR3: CASSPPRATGELFF
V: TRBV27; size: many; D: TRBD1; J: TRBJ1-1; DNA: TGTGCCAGCAGTTTCGGACAGGGTGATGAAGCTTTCTTT; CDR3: CASSFGQGDEAFF
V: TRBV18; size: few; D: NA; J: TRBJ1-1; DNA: TGTGCCAGCTCACCACAGGACGGACTAAAAGGGACTGAAGCTTTCTTT; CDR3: CASSPQDGLKGTEAFF
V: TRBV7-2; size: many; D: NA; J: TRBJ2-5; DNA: TGTGCCAGCAGCTTAGAGGTCATCACGGGCCAGTACTTC; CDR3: CASSLEVITGQYF
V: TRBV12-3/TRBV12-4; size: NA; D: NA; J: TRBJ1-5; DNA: TGTGCCAGCAGTTTGCTTCTTCTCGGCCAGCCCCAGCATTTT; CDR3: CASSLLLLGQPQHF
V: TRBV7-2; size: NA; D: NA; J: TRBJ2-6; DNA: TGTGCCAGCAGCTTATTGGCGATGGGCCCCAACGTCCTGACTTTC; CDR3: CASSLLAMGPNVLTF
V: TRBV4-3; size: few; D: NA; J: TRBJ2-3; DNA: TGCGCCAGCAGCCAAGCTCACGTTAGCACAGATACGCAGTATTTT; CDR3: CASSQAHVSTDTQYF
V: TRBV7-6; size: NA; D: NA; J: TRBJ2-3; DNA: TGTGCCAGCAGACATTTGCGTGGCCCCCAGCCAGATACGCAGTATTTT; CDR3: CASRHLRGPQPDTQYF
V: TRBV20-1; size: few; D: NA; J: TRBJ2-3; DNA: TGCAGTGCTAGCAAGGCGGGGACGACAGATACGCAGTATTTT; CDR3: CSASKAGTTDTQYF
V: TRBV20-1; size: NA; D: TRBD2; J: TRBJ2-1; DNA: TGCAGTTCTACATGGGCGGGGGTGGGGAATGAGCAGTTCTTC; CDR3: CSSTWAGVGNEQFF
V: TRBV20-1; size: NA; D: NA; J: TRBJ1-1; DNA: TGCAGTGGAGACTCGGACAGGAACACTGAAGCTTTCTTT; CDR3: CSGDSDRNTEAFF
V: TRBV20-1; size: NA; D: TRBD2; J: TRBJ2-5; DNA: TGCAGTGCACTTCGGGGGGGCCCGATTGAGACCCAGTACTTC; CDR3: CSALRGGPIETQYF
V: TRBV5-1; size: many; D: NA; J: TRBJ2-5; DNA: TGTGCCAGCAGAGGAGAGACCCAGTACTTC; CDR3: CASRGETQYF
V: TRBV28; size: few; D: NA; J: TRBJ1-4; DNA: TGTGCCGTAATCCGGAGGGGTTTTAATGAAAAACTGTTTTTT; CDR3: CAVIRRGFNEKLFF
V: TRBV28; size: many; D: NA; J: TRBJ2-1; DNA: TGTGCCAGCAGTTTAGGGGGTTTCAATGAGCAGTTCTTC; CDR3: CASSLGGFNEQFF
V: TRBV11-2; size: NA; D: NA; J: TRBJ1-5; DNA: TGTGCCAGCAGCAGGAGCGGGATGCAGCCCCAGCATTTT; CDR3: CASSRSGMQPQHF
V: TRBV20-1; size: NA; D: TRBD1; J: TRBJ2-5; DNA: TGCAGTGAGGGGCCGGGACAGGGGTTAAAGACCCAGTACTTC; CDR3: CSEGPGQGLKTQYF
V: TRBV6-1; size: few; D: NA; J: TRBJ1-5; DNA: TGTGCCAGCAAAACACTGGGGGATCAGCCCCAGCATTTT; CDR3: CASKTLGDQPQHF
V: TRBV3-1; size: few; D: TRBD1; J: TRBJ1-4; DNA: TGTGCCAGCAGCCAAGCACCAGGGGGCCCTGCAACTAATGAAAAACTGTTTTTT; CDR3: CASSQAPGGPATNEKLFF